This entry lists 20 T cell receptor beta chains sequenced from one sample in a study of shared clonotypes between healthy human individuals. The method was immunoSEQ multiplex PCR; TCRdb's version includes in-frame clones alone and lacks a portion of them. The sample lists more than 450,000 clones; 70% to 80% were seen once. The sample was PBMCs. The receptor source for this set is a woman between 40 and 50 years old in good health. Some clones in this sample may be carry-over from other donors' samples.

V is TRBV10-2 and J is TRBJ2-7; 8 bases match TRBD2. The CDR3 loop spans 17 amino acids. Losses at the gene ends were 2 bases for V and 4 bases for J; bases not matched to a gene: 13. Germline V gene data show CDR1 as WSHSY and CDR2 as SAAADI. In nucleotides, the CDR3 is TGCGCCAGCAGTGAGACTAAAGACGGGCAGCGGGGGTACGAGCAGTACTTC. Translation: CASSETKDGQRGYEQYF.

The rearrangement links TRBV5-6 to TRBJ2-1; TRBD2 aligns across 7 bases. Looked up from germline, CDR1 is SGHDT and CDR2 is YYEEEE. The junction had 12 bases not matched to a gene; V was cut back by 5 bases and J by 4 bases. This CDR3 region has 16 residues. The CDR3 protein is CASSSQTSSGYNEQFF. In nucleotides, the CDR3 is TGTGCCAGCAGTTCTCAGACTAGCTCCGGGTACAATGAGCAGTTCTTC.

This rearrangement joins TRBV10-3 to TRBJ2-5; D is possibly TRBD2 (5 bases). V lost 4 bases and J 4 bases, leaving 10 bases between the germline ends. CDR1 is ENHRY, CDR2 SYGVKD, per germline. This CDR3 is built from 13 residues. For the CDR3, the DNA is TGTGCCATCAGTGGAGGGCCACGAGAGACCCAGTACTTC. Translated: CAISGGPRETQYF.

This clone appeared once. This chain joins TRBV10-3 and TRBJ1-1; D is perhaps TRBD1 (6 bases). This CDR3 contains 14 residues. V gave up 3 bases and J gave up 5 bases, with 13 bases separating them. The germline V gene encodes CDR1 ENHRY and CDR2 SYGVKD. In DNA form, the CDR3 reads TGTGCCATCAGTGAATACAGGGAGGATACTGAAGCTTTCTTT. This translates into CAISEYREDTEAFF.

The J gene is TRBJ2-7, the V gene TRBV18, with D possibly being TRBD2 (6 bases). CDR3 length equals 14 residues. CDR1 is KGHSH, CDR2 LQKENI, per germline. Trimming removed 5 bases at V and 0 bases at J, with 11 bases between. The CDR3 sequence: CASSRDSSSYEQYF. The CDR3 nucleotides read TGTGCCAGCTCAAGGGACTCAAGCTCCTACGAGCAGTACTTC. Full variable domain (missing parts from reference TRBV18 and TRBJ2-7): NAGVMQNPRHLVRRRGQEARLRCSPMKGHSHVYWYRQLPEEGLKFMVYLQKENIIDESGMPKERFSAEFPKEGPSILRIQQVVRGDSAAYFCASSRDSSSYEQYFGPGTRLTVT.

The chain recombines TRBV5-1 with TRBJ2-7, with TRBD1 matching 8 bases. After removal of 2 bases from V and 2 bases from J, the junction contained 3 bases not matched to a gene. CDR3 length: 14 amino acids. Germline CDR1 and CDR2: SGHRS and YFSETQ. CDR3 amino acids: CASSFTGGAYEQYF. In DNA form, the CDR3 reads TGCGCCAGCAGCTTCACAGGGGGAGCCTACGAGCAGTACTTC.

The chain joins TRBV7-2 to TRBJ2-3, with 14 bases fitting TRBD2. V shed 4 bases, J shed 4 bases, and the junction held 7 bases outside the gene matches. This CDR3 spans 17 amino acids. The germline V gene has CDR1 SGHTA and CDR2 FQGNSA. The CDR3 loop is CASSSFGTSGSADTQYF. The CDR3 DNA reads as TGTGCCAGCAGCTCCTTTGGGACTAGCGGGAGCGCAGATACGCAGTATTTT.

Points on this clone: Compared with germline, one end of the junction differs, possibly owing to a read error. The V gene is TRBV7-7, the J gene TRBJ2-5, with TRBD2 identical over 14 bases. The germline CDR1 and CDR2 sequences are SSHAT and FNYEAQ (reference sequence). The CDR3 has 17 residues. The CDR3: CASSLAGGLAGVETQYF. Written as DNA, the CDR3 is TGTGCTAGCAGCTTAGCCGGGGGACTAGCGGGAGTTGAGACCCAGTACTTC.

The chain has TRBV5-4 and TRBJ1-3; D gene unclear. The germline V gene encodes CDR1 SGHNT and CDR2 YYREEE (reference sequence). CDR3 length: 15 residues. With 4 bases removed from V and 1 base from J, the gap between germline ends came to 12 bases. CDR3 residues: CASSLRGVSGNTIYF. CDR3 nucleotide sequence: TGTGCCAGCAGCCTCCGTGGGGTGTCTGGAAACACCATATATTTT.

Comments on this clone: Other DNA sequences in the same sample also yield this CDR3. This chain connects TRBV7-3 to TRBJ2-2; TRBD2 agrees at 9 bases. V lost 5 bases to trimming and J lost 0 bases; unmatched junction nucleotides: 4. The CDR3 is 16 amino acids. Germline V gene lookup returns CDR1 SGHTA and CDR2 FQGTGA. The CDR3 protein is CASSPSGGSNTGELFF. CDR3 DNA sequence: TGTGCCAGCAGCCCCAGCGGGGGGTCGAACACCGGGGAGCTGTTTTTT.

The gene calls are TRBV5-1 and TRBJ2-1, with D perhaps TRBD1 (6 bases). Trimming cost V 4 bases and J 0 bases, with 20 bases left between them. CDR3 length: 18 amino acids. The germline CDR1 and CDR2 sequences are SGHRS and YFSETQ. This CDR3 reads CASSPGTSSRGSYNEQFF. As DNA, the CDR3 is TGCGCCAGCAGCCCCGGGACATCTTCGAGGGGCTCCTACAATGAGCAGTTCTTC.

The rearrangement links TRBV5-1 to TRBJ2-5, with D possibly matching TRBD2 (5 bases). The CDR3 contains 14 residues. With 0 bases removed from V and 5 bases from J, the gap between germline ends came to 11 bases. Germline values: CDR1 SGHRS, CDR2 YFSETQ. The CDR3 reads CASSLGSGGETQYF. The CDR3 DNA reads TGCGCCAGCAGCTTGGGGTCGGGCGGGGAGACCCAGTACTTC.

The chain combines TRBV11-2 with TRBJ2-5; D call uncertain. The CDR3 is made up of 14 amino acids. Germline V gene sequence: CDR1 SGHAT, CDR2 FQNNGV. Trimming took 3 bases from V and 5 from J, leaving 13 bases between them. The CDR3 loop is CASSFGRRAETQYF. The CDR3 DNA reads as TGTGCCAGCAGCTTTGGGCGAAGGGCTGAGACCCAGTACTTC.

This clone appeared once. The CDR3 DNA follows: TGTGCCAGCAGCCCCGAAACAGGGAAAAGGGGGAACACCATATATTTT. Its protein is CASSPETGKRGNTIYF. V and J are TRBV28 and TRBJ1-3; possible D gene TRBD1, 6 bases. This CDR3 spans 16 amino acids. V was shortened by 6 bases and J by 7 bases, with 22 bases between the two germline ends. The V gene's germline CDR1 is MDHEN and CDR2 SYDVKM.

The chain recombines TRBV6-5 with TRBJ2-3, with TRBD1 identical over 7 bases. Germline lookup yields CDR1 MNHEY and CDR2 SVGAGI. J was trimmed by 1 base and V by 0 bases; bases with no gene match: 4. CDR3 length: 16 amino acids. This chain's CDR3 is CASSYSGGGRTDTQYF. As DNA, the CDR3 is TGTGCCAGCAGTTACTCAGGGGGCGGGCGCACAGATACGCAGTATTTT.

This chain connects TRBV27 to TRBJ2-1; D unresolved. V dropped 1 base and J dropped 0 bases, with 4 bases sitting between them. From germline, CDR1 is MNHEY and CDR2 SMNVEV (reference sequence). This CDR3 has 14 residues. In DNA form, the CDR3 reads TGTGCCAGCAGTTTATACGGCTCCTACAATGAGCAGTTCTTC. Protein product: CASSLYGSYNEQFF.

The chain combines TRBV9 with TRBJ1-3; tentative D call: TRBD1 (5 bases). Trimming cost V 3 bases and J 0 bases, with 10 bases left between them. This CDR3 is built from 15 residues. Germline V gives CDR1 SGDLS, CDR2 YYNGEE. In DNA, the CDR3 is TGTGCCAGCAGCGCGGGACGGGACTCTGGAAACACCATATATTTT. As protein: CASSAGRDSGNTIYF. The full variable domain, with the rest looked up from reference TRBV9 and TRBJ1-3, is DSGVTQTPKHLITATGQRVTLRCSPRSGDLSVYWYQQSLDQGLQFLIQYYNGEERAKGNILERFSAQQFPDLHSELNLSSLELGDSALYFCASSAGRDSGNTIYFGEGSWLTVV.

The CDR3 loop is CASSTGFEAFF. CDR3 nucleotide sequence: TGTGCCAGCAGTACAGGGTTTGAAGCTTTCTTT. The chain has TRBV6-1 and TRBJ1-1, with a possible D match to TRBD1 (6 bases). Between the trimmed V and J ends, which lost 5 bases and 7 bases, there was a span of 8 bases. Per the germline V gene, CDR1 is MNHNS and CDR2 is SASEGT. The CDR3 loop spans 11 amino acids.

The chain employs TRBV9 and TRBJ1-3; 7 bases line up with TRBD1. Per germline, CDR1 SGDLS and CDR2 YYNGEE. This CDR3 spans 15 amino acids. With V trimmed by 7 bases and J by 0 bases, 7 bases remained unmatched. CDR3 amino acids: CASGARGGSGNTIYF. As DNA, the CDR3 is TGTGCCAGCGGTGCCAGGGGGGGCTCTGGAAACACCATATATTTT.

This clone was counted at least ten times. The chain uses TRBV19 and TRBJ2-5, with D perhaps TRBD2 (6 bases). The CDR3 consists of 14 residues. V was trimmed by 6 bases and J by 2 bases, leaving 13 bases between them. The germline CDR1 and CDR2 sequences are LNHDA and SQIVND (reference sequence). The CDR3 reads CASSLPGLQETQYF. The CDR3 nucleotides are TGTGCCAGTAGCCTTCCGGGACTTCAAGAGACCCAGTACTTC.